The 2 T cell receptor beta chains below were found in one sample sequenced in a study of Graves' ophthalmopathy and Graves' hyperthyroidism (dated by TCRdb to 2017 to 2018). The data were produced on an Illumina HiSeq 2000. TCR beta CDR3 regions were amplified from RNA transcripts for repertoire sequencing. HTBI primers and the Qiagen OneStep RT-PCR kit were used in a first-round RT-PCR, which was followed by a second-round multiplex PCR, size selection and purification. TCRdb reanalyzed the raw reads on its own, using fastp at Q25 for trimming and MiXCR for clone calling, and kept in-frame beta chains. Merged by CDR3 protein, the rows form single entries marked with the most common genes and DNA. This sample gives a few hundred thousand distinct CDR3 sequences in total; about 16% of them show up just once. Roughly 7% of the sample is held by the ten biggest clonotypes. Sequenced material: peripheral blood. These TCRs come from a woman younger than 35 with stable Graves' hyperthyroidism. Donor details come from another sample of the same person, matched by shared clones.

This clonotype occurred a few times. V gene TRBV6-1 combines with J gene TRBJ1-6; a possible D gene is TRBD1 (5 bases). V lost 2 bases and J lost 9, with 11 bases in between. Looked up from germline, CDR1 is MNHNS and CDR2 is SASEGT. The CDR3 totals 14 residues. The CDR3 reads CASSETSGGSPLHF. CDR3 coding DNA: TGTGCCAGCAGTGAAACCTCGGGGGGTTCACCCCTCCACTTT.

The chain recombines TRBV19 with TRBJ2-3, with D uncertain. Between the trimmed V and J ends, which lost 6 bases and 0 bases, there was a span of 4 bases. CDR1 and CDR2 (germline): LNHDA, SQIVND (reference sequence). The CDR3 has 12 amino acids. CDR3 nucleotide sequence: TGTGCCAGTAGCGACAGCACAGATACGCAGTATTTT. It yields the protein CASSDSTDTQYF.